This TCR beta chain is drawn from a study of identical twins. Healthy Caucasians made up all donors. TCRdb re-analysed the 5' RACE reads in MiXCR, keeping a single row per CDR3 protein. The table lists about 100,000 distinct CDR3 sequences, just under 6% of them singletons. This clonotype was seen many times. Its antigen remains unknown. Findings and limits, study-wide: Within twin pairs, the out-of-frame alpha sequences they shared showed excess low generation probability.

Between the trimmed V and J ends, which lost 6 bases and 3 bases, there was a span of 15 bases. This CDR3 has 14 residues. The germline V gene encodes CDR1 DFQATT and CDR2 SNEGSKA (reference sequence). The sequencing input was memory T cells sorted from blood. The chain links TRBV20-1 to TRBJ2-1; TRBD1 might be the D (6 bases). The clonotype originates from a woman aged 50 to 60 in good health. The CDR3 nucleotides read TGCAGTGCCGCCCCTAGGGGGATCTACAATGAGCAGTTCTTC. Its translation is CSAAPRGIYNEQFF.